The rows below give T cell receptor beta chains drawn from one sample of a study of shared clonotypes between healthy human individuals. The repertoire was sequenced with immunoSEQ multiplex PCR; TCRdb's copy has only in-frame clones and lacks some. The repertoire holds some 1,600,000 clones, about 98% seen once, with around 0.45% in the top ten. Sequenced: naive CD4+ T cells sorted from blood. The origin of the receptors is a man aged 30 to 45 in good health. CDR3s include the opening cysteine and the closing phenylalanine or tryptophan. Fields, in order: J gene, V gene, clone size, D gene, CDR3 protein, CDR3 DNA. A D gene is named only where the DNA matches it firmly. Clone size is stated in some rows and not others, as once, few, many or a class when expanded.

j_gene: TRBJ2-2
v_gene: TRBV9
abundance: .
d_gene: TRBD2
CDR3aa: CASSASASGSVGELFF
CDR3nt: TGTGCCAGCAGCGCGTCGGCTAGCGGGAGTGTCGGGGAGCTGTTTTTT

j_gene: TRBJ2-7
v_gene: TRBV7-2
abundance: .
d_gene: .
CDR3aa: CASSSNKRGEQYF
CDR3nt: TGTGCCAGCAGCTCAAACAAGAGAGGCGAGCAGTACTTC

j_gene: TRBJ2-7
v_gene: TRBV30
abundance: .
d_gene: .
CDR3aa: CAWSPRGGRYEQYF
CDR3nt: TGTGCCTGGAGTCCTAGAGGGGGGAGGTACGAGCAGTACTTC

j_gene: TRBJ2-2
v_gene: TRBV5-1
abundance: .
d_gene: TRBD2
CDR3aa: CASSYGTSGNTGELFF
CDR3nt: TGCGCCAGCAGCTACGGGACTAGCGGGAACACCGGGGAGCTGTTTTTT

j_gene: TRBJ2-7
v_gene: TRBV10-3
abundance: .
d_gene: .
CDR3aa: CAISESVDGAYEQYF
CDR3nt: TGTGCCATCAGTGAGTCCGTGGACGGGGCCTACGAGCAGTACTTC

j_gene: TRBJ2-2
v_gene: TRBV5-1
abundance: .
d_gene: .
CDR3aa: CASRQGNTGELFF
CDR3nt: TGCGCCAGCAGACAGGGGAACACCGGGGAGCTGTTTTTT

j_gene: TRBJ1-2
v_gene: TRBV7-9
abundance: .
d_gene: .
CDR3aa: CASSTTVLNYGYTF
CDR3nt: TGTGCCAGCAGCACGACAGTTCTAAACTATGGCTACACCTTC

j_gene: TRBJ1-3
v_gene: TRBV23-1
abundance: once
d_gene: .
CDR3aa: CASSQWGHSSHKLNF
CDR3nt: TGCGCCAGCAGTCAATGGGGACACTCGTCCCACAAGCTCAATTTT

j_gene: TRBJ2-7
v_gene: TRBV5-1
abundance: .
d_gene: TRBD1
CDR3aa: CASSGDSGAYEQYF
CDR3nt: TGCGCCAGCAGCGGGGACAGCGGAGCCTACGAGCAGTACTTC

j_gene: TRBJ2-2
v_gene: TRBV6-5
abundance: .
d_gene: .
CDR3aa: CARYFTGVRELFF
CDR3nt: TGTGCCAGATACTTTACGGGAGTAAGAGAGCTGTTTTTT

j_gene: TRBJ2-7
v_gene: TRBV19
abundance: .
d_gene: .
CDR3aa: CASTSGAYEQYF
CDR3nt: TGTGCCAGTACCTCCGGGGCCTACGAGCAGTACTTC

j_gene: TRBJ1-5
v_gene: TRBV6-5
abundance: once
d_gene: .
CDR3aa: CASSYLAGQPQHF
CDR3nt: TGTGCCAGCAGTTACTTGGCGGGTCAGCCCCAGCATTTT

j_gene: TRBJ1-2
v_gene: TRBV28
abundance: .
d_gene: .
CDR3aa: CAVNPASRDGYTF
CDR3nt: TGTGCCGTTAACCCGGCCAGTCGGGATGGCTACACCTTC

j_gene: TRBJ1-1
v_gene: TRBV2
abundance: once
d_gene: .
CDR3aa: CASSVYTEAFF
CDR3nt: TGTGCCAGCAGTGTGTACACTGAAGCTTTCTTT

j_gene: TRBJ1-2
v_gene: TRBV6-5
abundance: .
d_gene: .
CDR3aa: CASSYFFGGPSYGYTF
CDR3nt: TGTGCCAGCAGTTACTTTTTCGGGGGACCAAGCTATGGCTACACCTTC

j_gene: TRBJ2-5
v_gene: TRBV18
abundance: .
d_gene: TRBD2
CDR3aa: CASSAQLANQETQYF
CDR3nt: TGTGCCAGCTCAGCCCAACTAGCGAACCAAGAGACCCAGTACTTC

j_gene: TRBJ2-2
v_gene: TRBV5-4
abundance: .
d_gene: TRBD2
CDR3aa: CASSLVAGGSTGELFF
CDR3nt: TGTGCCAGCAGCTTGGTCGCGGGAGGCAGCACCGGGGAGCTGTTTTTT

j_gene: TRBJ1-2
v_gene: TRBV7-9
abundance: few
d_gene: .
CDR3aa: CASSPERGSYTF
CDR3nt: TGTGCCAGCAGCCCCGAGAGGGGTAGCTACACCTTC

j_gene: TRBJ2-7
v_gene: TRBV28
abundance: .
d_gene: .
CDR3aa: CASIGGLYEQYF
CDR3nt: TGTGCCAGCATCGGGGGCCTATACGAGCAGTACTTC

j_gene: TRBJ2-1
v_gene: TRBV7-9
abundance: .
d_gene: TRBD2
CDR3aa: CASSLLAGGRNEQFF
CDR3nt: TGTGCCAGCAGCTTACTTGCGGGAGGGCGGAATGAGCAGTTCTTC

j_gene: TRBJ1-5
v_gene: TRBV29-1
abundance: once
d_gene: .
CDR3aa: CSVAGANQPQHF
CDR3nt: TGCAGCGTTGCGGGGGCGAATCAGCCCCAGCATTTT

j_gene: TRBJ2-3
v_gene: TRBV18
abundance: once
d_gene: .
CDR3aa: CASSPPGRSSTDTQYF
CDR3nt: TGTGCCAGCTCACCACCGGGCCGATCTAGCACAGATACGCAGTATTTT

j_gene: TRBJ2-1
v_gene: TRBV5-1
abundance: .
d_gene: TRBD2
CDR3aa: CASTPLAGYYNEQFF
CDR3nt: TGCGCCAGCACCCCACTAGCGGGATACTACAATGAGCAGTTCTTC

j_gene: TRBJ2-7
v_gene: TRBV5-4
abundance: .
d_gene: TRBD2
CDR3aa: CASSSLLGLAGGIYEQYF
CDR3nt: TGTGCCAGCAGCAGTCTGTTGGGACTAGCGGGAGGAATCTACGAGCAGTACTTC

j_gene: TRBJ2-3
v_gene: TRBV29-1
abundance: .
d_gene: TRBD1
CDR3aa: CSVKGGRAGGVDTQYF
CDR3nt: TGCAGCGTCAAAGGGGGACGAGCAGGGGGCGTAGATACGCAGTATTTT

j_gene: TRBJ2-1
v_gene: TRBV18
abundance: .
d_gene: TRBD2
CDR3aa: CASSPAGGPYNEQFF
CDR3nt: TGTGCCAGCTCACCAGCGGGAGGGCCTTATAATGAGCAGTTCTTC

j_gene: TRBJ1-1
v_gene: TRBV14
abundance: once
d_gene: .
CDR3aa: CASSQGMNTEAFF
CDR3nt: TGTGCCAGCAGCCAGGGGATGAACACTGAAGCTTTCTTT

j_gene: TRBJ1-2
v_gene: TRBV20-1
abundance: .
d_gene: .
CDR3aa: CSASTQTGYTF
CDR3nt: TGCAGTGCTAGTACCCAGACAGGCTACACCTTC

j_gene: TRBJ1-2
v_gene: TRBV23-1
abundance: .
d_gene: .
CDR3aa: CASSQWGPVLGYTF
CDR3nt: TGCGCCAGCAGTCAATGGGGACCGGTATTAGGCTACACCTTC

j_gene: TRBJ1-3
v_gene: TRBV7-6
abundance: .
d_gene: TRBD1
CDR3aa: CASSPGTGSGNTIYF
CDR3nt: TGTGCCAGCAGCCCCGGGACAGGGTCTGGAAACACCATATATTTT

j_gene: TRBJ2-4
v_gene: TRBV18
abundance: .
d_gene: TRBD1
CDR3aa: CASSPPGQGLAKNIQYF
CDR3nt: TGTGCCAGCTCACCACCGGGACAGGGATTAGCCAAAAACATTCAGTACTTC

j_gene: TRBJ2-1
v_gene: TRBV10-1
abundance: .
d_gene: .
CDR3aa: CASSARVGGWSEQFF
CDR3nt: TGCGCCAGCAGTGCCCGGGTGGGAGGTTGGAGCGAGCAGTTCTTC

j_gene: TRBJ1-1
v_gene: TRBV4-3
abundance: .
d_gene: .
CDR3aa: CARKKEPDQAGTEAFF
CDR3nt: TGCGCCAGGAAGAAAGAACCGGACCAAGCTGGCACTGAAGCTTTCTTT

j_gene: TRBJ2-2
v_gene: TRBV2
abundance: once
d_gene: TRBD2
CDR3aa: CASAVLAGTGELFF
CDR3nt: TGTGCCAGCGCGGTACTAGCGGGCACCGGGGAGCTGTTTTTT

j_gene: TRBJ1-2
v_gene: TRBV2
abundance: .
d_gene: .
CDR3aa: CASSKEVALDYGYTF
CDR3nt: TGTGCCAGCTCGAAGGAGGTTGCGCTGGACTATGGCTACACCTTC

j_gene: TRBJ2-1
v_gene: TRBV10-2
abundance: .
d_gene: .
CDR3aa: CASRNPAGVHNEQFF
CDR3nt: TGCGCCAGCAGGAATCCCGCAGGGGTTCACAATGAGCAGTTCTTC

j_gene: TRBJ1-1
v_gene: TRBV6-1
abundance: .
d_gene: .
CDR3aa: CASSPMLGYGGAFF
CDR3nt: TGTGCCAGCAGTCCGATGCTGGGATACGGGGGAGCTTTCTTT

j_gene: TRBJ2-7
v_gene: TRBV2
abundance: .
d_gene: .
CDR3aa: CASSEGLWTNYEQYF
CDR3nt: TGTGCCAGCAGTGAAGGGCTATGGACAAACTACGAGCAGTACTTC

j_gene: TRBJ2-4
v_gene: TRBV4-1
abundance: once
d_gene: .
CDR3aa: CASSQETLLAKNIQYF
CDR3nt: TGCGCCAGCAGCCAAGAAACCCTCTTAGCCAAAAACATTCAGTACTTC

j_gene: TRBJ1-2
v_gene: TRBV11-3
abundance: .
d_gene: TRBD1
CDR3aa: CASSQGQGYGYTF
CDR3nt: TGTGCCAGCAGCCAAGGACAGGGCTATGGCTACACCTTC

j_gene: TRBJ2-7
v_gene: TRBV4-3
abundance: once
d_gene: TRBD1
CDR3aa: CASSQGGQGYEQYF
CDR3nt: TGCGCCAGCAGCCAAGGGGGACAGGGCTACGAGCAGTACTTC

j_gene: TRBJ2-1
v_gene: TRBV2
abundance: .
d_gene: TRBD2
CDR3aa: CASRSASGENEQFF
CDR3nt: TGTGCCAGCAGGTCGGCTAGCGGCGAGAATGAGCAGTTCTTC

j_gene: TRBJ2-4
v_gene: TRBV7-2
abundance: .
d_gene: TRBD1
CDR3aa: CASSLVFPGQGGWYF
CDR3nt: TGTGCCAGCAGCTTAGTCTTCCCGGGACAGGGAGGGTGGTACTTC

j_gene: TRBJ2-3
v_gene: TRBV5-1
abundance: .
d_gene: .
CDR3aa: CASSPRVGPRDTQYF
CDR3nt: TGCGCCAGCAGCCCTCGTGTTGGGCCTCGAGATACGCAGTATTTT

j_gene: TRBJ1-4
v_gene: TRBV4-1
abundance: .
d_gene: .
CDR3aa: CATSGKGVNEKLFF
CDR3nt: TGCGCCACCTCCGGGAAGGGGGTTAATGAAAAACTGTTTTTT

j_gene: TRBJ1-1
v_gene: TRBV11-2
abundance: .
d_gene: .
CDR3aa: CASSLGGNTEAFF
CDR3nt: TGTGCCAGCAGCTTAGGGGGGAACACTGAAGCTTTCTTT